This is a list of T cell receptor beta chains from one sample in a study of radiotherapy plus CTLA-4 blockade in lung cancer. Sequencing was performed with immunoSEQ multiplex PCR; in TCRdb, only in-frame clones are kept and a portion is missing. Among fewer than 50,000 clones, roughly 60% were seen once, and the ten largest hold roughly 20%. The sequencing here drew on peripheral blood, taken from a patient treated with radiotherapy plus ipilimumab. Receptor source: a human donor with non-small cell lung cancer who had a partial response to radiotherapy plus ipilimumab. The CDR3 runs from the conserved cysteine through the conserved F or W. D genes are given only for firm matches. Size is stated for part of the rows, as once, few or many counts, or as a class when the clone is expanded.

d_call	v_call	clone_size	j_call	cdr3_aa	cdr3_nt
-	TRBV11-2	-	TRBJ1-4	CASSPGGVGEKLFF	TGTGCCAGCAGCCCGGGGGGAGTCGGTGAAAAACTGTTTTTT
-	TRBV6-5	few	TRBJ1-2	CASTGRHRGYGYTF	TGTGCCAGCACCGGACGGCACCGGGGCTATGGCTACACCTTC
-	TRBV30	-	TRBJ1-1	CAWRRNRDTEAFF	TGTGCCTGGAGACGGAATCGGGACACTGAAGCTTTCTTT
TRBD2	TRBV29-1	few	TRBJ2-5	CSVWTSGRAVQETQYF	TGCAGCGTGTGGACTAGCGGGAGGGCCGTCCAAGAGACCCAGTACTTC
-	TRBV2	-	TRBJ2-7	CATGGSTSYEQYF	TGTGCCACGGGGGGCTCAACCTCCTACGAGCAGTACTTC
-	TRBV6-4	-	TRBJ1-1	CASSDPALIVEAFF	TGTGCCAGCAGTGACCCCGCCCTGATAGTTGAAGCTTTCTTT
-	TRBV7-9	-	TRBJ2-1	CASSLINPNNEQFF	TGTGCCAGCAGCTTGATAAACCCTAACAATGAGCAGTTCTTC
-	TRBV6-1	-	TRBJ1-1	CASSEWSAFF	TGTGCCAGCAGTGAGTGGAGCGCTTTCTTT
-	TRBV7-2	-	TRBJ1-3	CASSLVETSGNTIYF	TGTGCCAGCAGCTTGGTCGAAACATCTGGAAACACCATATATTTT
-	TRBV7-9	-	TRBJ1-1	CASSFYGGDTEAFF	TGTGCCAGCAGCTTCTATGGGGGGGACACTGAAGCTTTCTTT
-	TRBV5-4	-	TRBJ2-3	CASSLQGRYTDTQYF	TGTGCCAGCAGCTTGCAGGGTCGGTACACAGATACGCAGTATTTT
-	TRBV30	-	TRBJ1-2	CACRLRVDGYTF	TGTGCCTGTAGGCTCAGGGTTGATGGCTACACCTTC
-	TRBV11-2	-	TRBJ1-2	CASSLSGLYGYTF	TGTGCCAGCAGCTTATCGGGTCTCTATGGCTACACCTTC
-	TRBV7-2	-	TRBJ2-5	CASSPDRRTETQYF	TGTGCCAGCAGCCCTGACAGGAGGACGGAGACCCAGTACTTC
-	TRBV5-1	-	TRBJ2-2	CASSLGDLNTGELFF	TGCGCCAGCAGCTTGGGGGACTTGAACACCGGGGAGCTGTTTTTT
-	TRBV28	-	TRBJ1-2	CASNSLTSTEKYGYTF	TGTGCCAGCAATAGTTTGACTTCGACAGAGAAGTATGGCTACACCTTC
-	TRBV19	-	TRBJ2-7	CASSPGGSFYEQYF	TGTGCCAGTAGCCCGGGGGGCAGTTTTTACGAGCAGTACTTC
-	TRBV5-1	few	TRBJ2-5	CASSSQGHYQETQYF	TGCGCCAGCAGCTCCCAGGGGCACTACCAAGAGACCCAGTACTTC
-	TRBV2	-	TRBJ1-1	CASRGGRGTEAFF	TGTGCCAGCAGGGGGGGGCGCGGAACTGAAGCTTTCTTT
-	TRBV9	few	TRBJ1-5	CASSPGGGVDQPQHF	TGTGCCAGCAGCCCCGGGGGGGGAGTAGATCAGCCCCAGCATTTT
-	TRBV5-1	once	TRBJ2-1	CASSFGNEQFF	TGCGCCAGCAGCTTCGGCAATGAGCAGTTCTTC
TRBD2	TRBV7-8	-	TRBJ2-1	CASSWTLGETSVGTEQFF	TGTGCCAGCAGCTGGACACTGGGCGAGACTAGCGTAGGAACTGAGCAGTTCTTC
-	TRBV15	once	TRBJ1-5	CATSRGRGNNQPQHF	TGTGCCACCAGCAGAGGTCGAGGGAATAATCAGCCCCAGCATTTT
TRBD2	TRBV5-4	few	TRBJ2-7	CASSIGTSGGPEQYF	TGTGCCAGCAGCATAGGGACTAGCGGGGGGCCCGAGCAGTACTTC
-	TRBV19	-	TRBJ1-2	CASRRDTVGYGYTF	TGTGCCAGTAGACGGGACACTGTGGGATATGGCTACACCTTC
-	TRBV6-5	few	TRBJ1-5	CASSESGVQPQHF	TGTGCCAGCAGTGAGTCAGGGGTTCAGCCCCAGCATTTT
-	TRBV5-5	few	TRBJ2-3	CASSPMFPLTQYF	TGTGCCAGCAGCCCGATGTTTCCCTTGACACAGTATTTT
TRBD1	TRBV7-8	-	TRBJ1-6	CASSLALGGGLLNSPLHF	TGTGCCAGCAGCTTAGCGCTTGGAGGGGGCCTACTTAATTCACCCCTCCACTTT
TRBD1	TRBV6-8	-	TRBJ1-5	CASSWRDRATQPQHF	TGTGCCAGCAGTTGGCGGGACAGGGCTACTCAGCCCCAGCATTTT
TRBD1	TRBV7-3	-	TRBJ1-1	CASSRQGKTEAFF	TGTGCCAGCAGCCGACAGGGAAAGACTGAAGCTTTCTTT
-	TRBV18	-	TRBJ2-1	CASSPTAEGEQFF	TGTGCCAGCTCACCTACAGCGGAGGGTGAGCAGTTCTTC
-	TRBV7-2	medium-sized	TRBJ1-2	CASSPRTTGYTF	TGTGCCAGCAGCCCTAGGACAACCGGCTACACCTTC
-	TRBV6-5	-	TRBJ1-1	CASSYSEGTEAFF	TGTGCCAGCAGTTACTCGGAGGGTACAGAGGCTTTCTTT
TRBD2	TRBV4-3	-	TRBJ2-1	CASSQYTSGGVSYNEQFF	TGCGCCAGCAGCCAATATACTAGCGGGGGGGTTTCCTACAATGAGCAGTTCTTC
TRBD1	TRBV7-8	-	TRBJ1-2	CASSLRLGQGANGYTF	TGTGCCAGCAGCCTCAGGTTGGGGCAGGGGGCGAATGGCTACACCTTC
TRBD1	TRBV10-3	-	TRBJ1-1	CAISPGTGLGDTEAFF	TGTGCCATCAGCCCCGGGACAGGGCTAGGGGACACTGAAGCTTTCTTT
TRBD2	TRBV9	-	TRBJ2-3	CASSVVSGTMQYF	TGTGCCAGCAGCGTAGTCAGCGGGACGATGCAGTATTTT